The present entry profiles one T cell receptor beta chain with its context. The antigen it recognizes is unknown. Nothing much larger sits one base from this clone, and base qualities are not available. Libraries were prepared through 5' RACE. Sequenced using an Illumina HiSeq 2500. A second PCR of roughly 6 to 11 cycles was run with a J-beta primer mix and a sample-barcoded 5' primer. Each TCR beta cDNA molecule received a unique molecular identifier from a template-switch 5' adaptor carrying 12 random nucleotides. Each sample yielded at least 3 million CDR3-containing paired-end reads. First-strand cDNA was synthesized from all RNA with the Mint cDNA synthesis kit, primed by a TRBC-specific oligonucleotide. All cDNA was treated with uracil-DNA glycosylase and then went through a first 18-cycle PCR with the universal primers M1SS and BC2_uni_R. Per the source publication's procedure: Each sample was normalized by randomly selecting 1 million high-quality reads, each carrying a distinct molecular identifier. Reads sharing molecular identifiers were discarded rather than binned into consensus sequences. MiTCR, with a Q25 quality threshold and the strictest error-elimination algorithm, was used for CDR3 identification, clonotype clustering and error correction. Lower-bound total TCR beta diversity was estimated with a nonparametric unseen species model using Euler transformation. TCRdb trimmed the raw reads at Q25, called clones with MiXCR and kept productive beta chains. One record per CDR3 amino acid sequence lists the most common genes and DNA. The V and J calls follow TCRdb's processing rather than the paper's. The sample has hundreds of thousands of distinct CDR3 sequences on record, under 45% of them singletons. The ten largest make up about 21% of the sample.

Donors were a few dozen systemically healthy Caucasian individuals from Russia aged 6 to 90 years. About 10 milliliters of peripheral blood were drawn from each donor into EDTA-treated Vacutainer tubes. PBMCs were isolated by Ficoll-Paque density-gradient centrifugation, with at least 7 million obtained per sample. Trizol reagent was used to extract total RNA from the PBMCs, yielding at least 5.5 micrograms per sample. For every donor, flow cytometry on a PBMC aliquot measured the percentage of naive CD45RAhigh/CD27high T cells. The data derive from a study of blood T cells in healthy people across ages (dated by TCRdb to 2013 to 2016). About the investigation overall: In model experiments, roughly one uniquely barcoded TCR beta cDNA molecule per two T cells was captured by template switching. Age-related changes in TCR beta repertoire diversity were measured in the study by deep sequencing normalized with unique cDNA molecular identifiers. The donors were divided into four age groups: young (average approximately 15 years), middle-aged (about 39), aged (roughly 60) and long-lived (around 87). To avoid experimental bias, donors of different ages were distributed randomly across sequencing lanes. The study analyzed two additional independent replicas of 1 million unique cDNA reads from the same blood draw for two donors, one aged 18 to 30 and one aged 80 or older.

Reading the germline V gene gives CDR1 LGHNA and CDR2 YNFKEQ. The CDR3 runs 15 residues from the cysteine to the phenylalanine. Only the CDR3 portion is preserved as DNA: 45 bases, with reading frame beginning at the first base. Deletion took 0 bases off V and 2 bases off J, with a span of 10 bases between the germline ends. General study outcomes and caveats: Observed TCR beta diversity per million T cells fell roughly linearly with age, and a significant reduction was already apparent by age around 36. The long-lived group showed more naive CD4+ T cells, fewer expanded clones and increased TCR diversity than the aged group, suggesting age selection. Observed TCR beta diversity correlated strongly with the percentage of naive T cells measured by flow cytometry. Because profiling used bulk unsorted PBMCs, naive and antigen-experienced compartments could not be compared conclusively. Because the CMV infection status of the donors was unknown, age-related changes in expanded clonotypes may potentially have been confounded. Estimates of total diversity from one million sequenced T cells were regarded as lower bounds and underestimates.

The chain was built from TRBV4-2 and TRBJ1-2, with the identity of the D gene unclear. The TCR comes from a man aged 55 to 69 in good health. Sequenced sample: blood. The CDR3 region: CASSQDPLVNYGYTF. The DNA sequence follows: TGTGCCAGCAGCCAAGATCCCCTGGTGAACTATGGCTACACCTTC.